Here is one T cell receptor (beta chain) with its context. No antigen is known for it. It was RNA transcripts that yielded the amplified TCR beta CDR3 regions. Carried out on the TCR CDR3, a first-round RT-PCR used the HTBI primer set. MiXCR, applied by TCRdb to the multiplex PCR reads, yields one record per CDR3 protein. The sample carries 500,000 to 750,000 distinct CDR3 sequences, around 42% recorded once. These data belong to a study of T cells in Graves' hyperthyroidism and ophthalmopathy. Germline lookup yields CDR1 LGHNT and CDR2 FRNRAP. The CDR3 consists of 17 residues. Trimming stripped 5 bases from V and 2 bases from J, with 16 bases between. Study-wide results and caveats: Also found in blood were most expanded thyroid clonotypes above 0.001.

This rearrangement joins TRBV12-5 to TRBJ2-6; no clear D. This sequence was found in a woman aged 18-29 years with Graves' hyperthyroidism. Sequenced: peripheral blood or thyroid tissue (not recorded which). CDR3 in DNA: TGTGCTAGTGGTCCCCCGTTAGGTCTTCCTGGGGCCAACGTCCTGACTTTC. Translation: CASGPPLGLPGANVLTF.